The entry below describes one TCR beta chain. The data belong to a study of OX40 agonist ivuxolimab in advanced cancers. At the level of the study: Subjects had a mean age of around 60 years, with a range of about 23 to 85; about 83% were male.

Assay: immunoSEQ multiplex PCR; the TCRdb copy retains only in-frame clones and omits some. The profile shows roughly 92,000 clones, about 84% of them singletons. This clonotype was sampled from an adult with an advanced solid tumor such as melanoma, head and neck, liver or kidney cancer. Sequenced here: CD4+ or CD8+ T cells sorted from blood, sampled in a trial of the OX40 agonist ivuxolimab.

DNA of the CDR3: TGTGCCAGCAGCGTAGGTGAAACACTGTTAGGCTACAATGAGCAGTTCTTC. Amino acid sequence: CASSVGETLLGYNEQFF. The chain couples TRBV9 to TRBJ2-1; D not resolved. The V end lost 0 bases, the J end lost 3 bases, and 16 bases lay between the germline ends. Looked up from germline, CDR1 is SGDLS and CDR2 is YYNGEE. This CDR3 is built from 17 residues.